Below are 30 T cell receptor beta chains sequenced from a single sample in a study of early T cells in non-severe SARS-CoV-2 infection. TCRdb called the 5' RACE reads again in MiXCR, with one record for every CDR3 protein. The data contain about 28,000 distinct CDR3 sequences, 5.4% of them singletons. The sample was whole blood. These receptors all stem from an adult who was a healthcare worker with PCR-confirmed SARS-CoV-2 infection or an uninfected control (not recorded which).

At least ten counts were recorded for this clonotype. The chain employs TRBV12-3 or TRBV12-4 and TRBJ1-2; tentative D call: TRBD1 (6 bases). The CDR3 runs 13 residues. The V end was cut by 6 bases, the J end by 0 bases, with 8 bases between. The CDR3 loop is CASSWTANYGYTF. CDR3 DNA: TGTGCCAGCAGCTGGACAGCTAACTATGGCTACACCTTC.

V gene TRBV27 combines with J gene TRBJ1-1; TRBD1 matches at 9 bases. The V gene's germline CDR1 is MNHEY and CDR2 SMNVEV (reference sequence). The J segment lost 6 bases and the V segment lost 6 bases, leaving 11 bases of the junction unmatched. This CDR3 is built from 15 residues. The CDR3 DNA reads TGTGCCAGCAGGCCTCACAGGGGGCGCAGGCCTGAAGCTTTCTTT. Translating gives CASRPHRGRRPEAFF.

This sequence joins TRBV10-1 and TRBJ1-5, with D hard to call. The CDR3 loop spans 13 amino acids. From germline, CDR1 is WNHNN and CDR2 SYGVQD (reference sequence). V was pared by 9 bases and J by 6 bases, with 15 bases between. The DNA for the CDR3 is TGCGCCAGTTCGTCAAGGACGGGTCAGCCCCAGCATTTT. Its protein is CASSSRTGQPQHF.

There are many counts of this clonotype. The gene calls are TRBV7-6 and TRBJ1-5, with D hard to call. CDR1 and CDR2 (germline): SGHVS, FNYEAQ. V lost 2 bases, J lost 0 bases, and 11 bases lay in between. The CDR3 loop spans 16 amino acids. CDR3 sequence reads: CASSLSASNSNQPQHF. In DNA form, the CDR3 reads TGTGCCAGCAGCTTATCGGCCAGCAATAGCAATCAGCCCCAGCATTTT.

A remark on this clonotype: This sequence may be a read error, since a much larger clone differs from it by one base. A read error is likely, as this CDR3 ends without the conserved phenylalanine or tryptophan. V usage is TRBV24-1 and J usage is TRBJ1-5; D ambiguous. There are 14 residues in the CDR3. V lost 2 bases and J lost 7, with 11 bases in between. Germline CDR1 reads KGHDR; CDR2 reads SFDVKD. The CDR3 region has the DNA TGTGCCACCAGTGATTCGACGACCCTCCAGCCCCAGCATATT. Protein sequence: CATSDSTTLQPQHI.

This chain uses TRBV19 with TRBJ2-3; 9 nucleotides agree with TRBD1. The V gene's germline CDR1 is LNHDA and CDR2 SQIVND (reference sequence). V lost 6 bases, J lost 3 bases, and 10 bases stayed unmatched. CDR3 size: 16 residues. The CDR3 loop reads CASSRNRDRATDTQYF. As DNA, the CDR3 is TGTGCCAGTAGCAGAAACCGGGACAGGGCAACAGATACGCAGTATTTT.

Points on this clonotype: Possible read error: a much larger clone is one base away. The chain combines TRBV12-3 or TRBV12-4 with TRBJ2-3; TRBD1 agrees at 9 bases. CDR3 size: 15 residues. This CDR3 reads CASSLPGQGTDTRYF. CDR3 bases: TGTGCCAGCAGTCTCCCGGGACAGGGAACAGATACGCGGTATTTT.

This clonotype has more than one count but fewer than ten. V gene TRBV5-4 combines with J gene TRBJ2-1; maybe TRBD1 (6 bases). The CDR3 runs to 13 residues. Germline V gene lookup returns CDR1 SGHNT and CDR2 YYREEE (reference sequence). Trimming left V 4 bases short and J 8 bases short, with 13 bases between. The CDR3 bases are TGTGCCAGCAGCGGGCTGGACAGCGATGAGCAGTTCTTC. As protein: CASSGLDSDEQFF.

The rearrangement joins TRBV7-2 to TRBJ1-1; TRBD1 aligns across 7 bases. J gave up 1 base and V 7 bases, and 6 bases lay outside the gene matches. Germline CDR1 and CDR2: SGHTA and FQGNSA. The CDR3 is 14 amino acids. CDR3 DNA sequence: TGTGCCAGCACCAGGGACAGTCGGAACACTGAAGCTTTCTTT. This translates into CASTRDSRNTEAFF.

This chain links TRBV29-1 with TRBJ1-2; no definite D call. CDR1 and CDR2 (germline): SQVTM, ANQGSEA. The CDR3 is made up of 12 amino acids. Trimming pared 4 bases from V and 6 bases from J, leaving 12 bases between. The CDR3 here is CSVVEGIDGYTF. The CDR3 nucleotides read TGCAGCGTTGTGGAGGGAATAGATGGCTACACCTTC.

The J gene is TRBJ2-7, the V gene TRBV12-3 or TRBV12-4; 13 bases are a match to TRBD2. This CDR3 has 15 amino acids. The ends lost 5 bases at V and 6 bases at J; junction bases unmatched: 7. For the CDR3, the DNA is TGTGCCAGCAGTCCCCGGACTAGCGGGAGAATCGAGCAGTACTTC. The encoded protein is CASSPRTSGRIEQYF.

The rearrangement uses TRBV19 and TRBJ1-5; the match to TRBD1 covers 8 bases. Germline V gives CDR1 LNHDA, CDR2 SQIVND (reference sequence). Trimming took 7 bases from V and 2 from J; bases not matched to a gene: 4. This CDR3 is 14 amino acids long. CDR3 protein: CASNTGGGNQPQHF. The CDR3 DNA reads TGTGCCAGTAATACAGGGGGGGGCAATCAGCCCCAGCATTTT.

This clonotype was recorded at least ten times. The chain employs TRBV11-2 and TRBJ1-1; 7 bases are a match to TRBD1. This CDR3 region has 17 residues. Germline lookup yields CDR1 SGHAT and CDR2 FQNNGV. V was pared by 5 bases and J by 3 bases, with 15 bases of the junction left unmatched. CDR3 loop: CASSLTEGGRFHTEAFF. The CDR3 nucleotides are TGTGCCAGCAGCCTCACGGAAGGGGGCAGATTTCACACTGAAGCTTTCTTT.

The genes are TRBV7-8 and TRBJ2-1; 13 positions match TRBD2. With 4 bases clipped from V and 1 base from J, the junction kept 13 bases outside the gene matches. Germline assignment: CDR1 SGHVS and CDR2 FQNEAQ. The length of the CDR3 is 20 residues. CDR3 amino acids: CASSSGRTSGGPKSYNEQFF. CDR3 DNA sequence: TGTGCCAGCAGCTCCGGACGGACTAGCGGGGGCCCCAAGTCCTACAATGAGCAGTTCTTC. Filled out from reference TRBV7-8 and TRBJ2-1, the complete variable domain reads GAGVSQSPRYKVAKRGQDVALRCDPISGHVSLFWYQQALGQGPEFLTYFQNEAQLDKSGLPSDRFFAERPEGSVSTLKIQRTQQEDSAVYLCASSSGRTSGGPKSYNEQFFGPGTRLTVL.

The rearrangement uses TRBV30 and TRBJ2-3, with 7 bases identical to TRBD2. The junction had 7 bases not matched to a gene; V was cut back by 2 bases and J by 2 bases. The CDR3 spans 15 residues. Germline-derived CDR1 and CDR2 are GTSNPN and SVGIG (reference sequence). CDR3 in DNA: TGTGCCTGGAGTAGGAAGGGGACTATCACAGATACGCAGTATTTT. It specifies CAWSRKGTITDTQYF.

This clonotype was detected ten times or more. This rearrangement joins TRBV5-1 to TRBJ2-1; 9 bases align to TRBD1. V shed 4 bases, J shed 7 bases, and the junction held 9 bases outside the gene matches. The CDR3 is made up of 15 amino acids. The germline V gene has CDR1 SGHRS and CDR2 YFSETQ. The CDR3 loop reads CASSKDRGFFNEQFF. DNA for the CDR3: TGCGCCAGCAGCAAAGACAGGGGGTTTTTTAATGAGCAGTTCTTC.

This clonotype occurred a few times. The rearrangement joins TRBV11-2 to TRBJ2-7; D is ambiguous. The CDR3 consists of 12 residues. Germline V gives CDR1 SGHAT, CDR2 FQNNGV. Between the trimmed V and J ends, which lost 5 bases and 6 bases, there was a span of 11 bases. The CDR3 protein is CASSPLPAEQYF. The CDR3 DNA sequence: TGTGCCAGCAGCCCCCTTCCCGCCGAGCAGTACTTC.

CDR3 DNA sequence: TGCAGTGCTGCTGGGGCTAGCACATTCAATGAGCAGTTCTTC. Translation: CSAAGASTFNEQFF. V and J are TRBV20-1 and TRBJ2-1; D may be TRBD1 or TRBD2 (5 bases each). The CDR3 loop spans 14 amino acids. Trimming stripped 5 bases from V and 6 bases from J, with 17 bases between. CDR1 is DFQATT and CDR2 is SNEGSKA in the germline V gene (reference sequence).

This chain connects TRBV27 to TRBJ2-7; a weak D match, TRBD1 (6 bases). The germline V gene has CDR1 MNHEY and CDR2 SMNVEV (reference sequence). Trimming removed 3 bases from V and 6 bases from J, with 9 bases in between. This CDR3 has 12 amino acids. The CDR3 DNA is TGTGCCAGCAGTTTCGAAGGGGGCGAGCAGTACTTC. Its protein product is CASSFEGGEQYF.

By proportion, this clonotype is medium-sized. The chain uses TRBV2 and TRBJ1-4; TRBD1 aligns across 7 bases. V was clipped by 5 bases and J by 8 bases; unmatched bases: 8. This CDR3 is 14 amino acids long. Germline V lookup: CDR1 SNHLY, CDR2 FYNNEI. The CDR3 loop is CASSPGQSYEKLFF. The CDR3, as DNA: TGTGCCAGCAGTCCGGGACAGAGTTACGAAAAACTGTTTTTT.

This clonotype was counted at least ten times. J is TRBJ2-3 and V is TRBV5-1, with 8 bases fitting TRBD2. CDR3 length equals 16 residues. After removal of 5 bases from V and 3 bases from J, the junction contained 11 bases not matched to a gene. Germline V lookup: CDR1 SGHRS, CDR2 YFSETQ. CDR3 residues: CASRGPGSGSTDTQYF. Written as DNA, the CDR3 is TGCGCCAGCAGGGGCCCGGGGAGCGGGAGTACAGATACGCAGTATTTT.

Ten or more counts support this clonotype. CDR3 coding DNA: TGCGCCAGCAGCCCCTGGGGAGGGGTCGAGCAGTACTTC. Amino acids: CASSPWGGVEQYF. The rearrangement joins TRBV5-1 to TRBJ2-7; 7 bases match TRBD2. Germline-derived CDR1 and CDR2 are SGHRS and YFSETQ. This CDR3 spans 13 amino acids. Trimming cost V 4 bases and J 6 bases; bases outside gene matches: 7.

This clonotype was picked up many times. CDR3 in DNA: TGTGCCAGCAGTTTATGGGAGCGGGAGTGGTTCTTC. As protein: CASSLWEREWFF. The genes are TRBV28 and TRBJ2-1, with 8 bases matching TRBD2. Unmatched junction bases numbered 4, after V lost 0 bases and J lost 15 bases. This CDR3 region has 12 residues. CDR1 and CDR2 (germline): MDHEN, SYDVKM.

There are a few counts of this clonotype. The chain carries TRBV27 and TRBJ1-2, with TRBD1 as a possible D gene (5 bases). V lost 6 bases and J lost 0, with 8 bases in between. The CDR3 covers 13 residues. CDR1 and CDR2 from the germline V gene are MNHEY and SMNVEV (reference sequence). The CDR3 protein is CASRPGPNYGYTF. CDR3 coding DNA: TGTGCCAGCAGACCGGGACCTAACTATGGCTACACCTTC.

The rearrangement joins TRBV2 to TRBJ1-4; weak D call: TRBD1 (6 bases). V was pared by 7 bases and J by 7 bases, with 10 bases between. This CDR3 has 12 amino acids. Germline V gives CDR1 SNHLY, CDR2 FYNNEI. In nucleotides, the CDR3 is TGTGCCAGCAAGCGGGACACTGAAAAACTGTTTTTT. The encoded protein is CASKRDTEKLFF.

At least ten counts were recorded for this clonotype. The chain combines TRBV27 with TRBJ1-1; D not certain. The CDR3 has 15 residues. Deletions cut 0 bases from V and 4 bases from J, with 12 bases between. The germline V gene encodes CDR1 MNHEY and CDR2 SMNVEV (reference sequence). CDR3 DNA sequence: TGTGCCAGCAGTTTATCGATCCCAACGGCCACTGAAGCTTTCTTT. The encoded protein is CASSLSIPTATEAFF.

This clonotype appeared many times. The chain recombines TRBV7-9 with TRBJ2-2, with TRBD2 identical over 9 bases. With V trimmed by 4 bases and J by 13 bases, 13 bases remained unmatched. There are 15 residues in the CDR3. Per germline, CDR1 SEHNR and CDR2 FQNEAQ (reference sequence). In DNA, the CDR3 is TGTGCCAGCAGCTCAGACCCCGGGCTAGCGGGGTTGCTGTTTTTT. This gives the protein CASSSDPGLAGLLFF.

This clonotype turned up a few times. The chain uses TRBV12-3 or TRBV12-4 and TRBJ2-7, with 7 bases that match TRBD2. The CDR3 is 14 amino acids. V dropped 8 bases and J dropped 2; count of bases not matched to a gene: 9. CDR3 bases: TGTGCCAGCTCCCCGGGCGGGAGCACCTACGAGCAGTACTTC. This translates into CASSPGGSTYEQYF.

The gene calls are TRBV5-1 and TRBJ1-2; TRBD1 matches at 9 bases. After removal of 2 bases from V and 8 bases from J, the junction contained 7 bases not matched to a gene. The CDR3 covers 14 residues. The germline CDR1 and CDR2 sequences are SGHRS and YFSETQ. The CDR3 DNA reads as TGCGCCAGCAGCTTCGGGACAGGGATTGAGGGCTACACCTTC. Translating gives CASSFGTGIEGYTF. The full variable domain, in which reference TRBV5-1 and TRBJ1-2 provide the parts outside the CDR3, is KAGVTQTPRYLIKTRGQQVTLSCSPISGHRSVSWYQQTPGQGLQFLFEYFSETQRNKGNFPGRFSGRQFSNSRSEMNVSTLELGDSALYLCASSFGTGIEGYTFGSGTRLTVV.

This clonotype was picked up many times. CDR3 nucleotide sequence: TGCGCCAGCAGCCCCGAGGGGGCTAGCAGACTCACCGGGGAGCTGTTTTTT. Amino acids: CASSPEGASRLTGELFF. The genes are TRBV4-3 and TRBJ2-2; TRBD1 matches 7 bases. Unmatched junction bases numbered 12, after V lost 4 bases and J lost 4 bases. Per germline, CDR1 LGHNA and CDR2 YSLEER. This CDR3 is 17 amino acids long.